These T cell receptor beta chains were read from a single sample in a study of shared clonotypes between healthy human individuals. Sequencing used immunoSEQ multiplex PCR; TCRdb keeps in-frame clones, though not all of them. The sample records 2,500,000 or so clones, under 95% being singletons. What was sequenced was naive CD4+ T cells from PBMCs. The receptors come from a man aged 18 to 30 in good health. Some clones in this sample may be carry-over from other donors' samples. Both conserved end residues are part of each CDR3. D genes are given only for firm matches. Expanded clones are given a class, and other clones once, few, many or no size at all.

d_call	j_call	clone_size	v_call	cdr3_aa	cdr3_nt
NA	TRBJ2-3	NA	TRBV7-8	CASSLVLGASTDTQYF	TGTGCCAGCAGCTTAGTTCTGGGGGCGAGCACAGATACGCAGTATTTT
NA	TRBJ2-2	NA	TRBV5-6	CASSFAGSVGELFF	TGTGCCAGCAGCTTCGCGGGATCGGTCGGGGAGCTGTTTTTT
NA	TRBJ2-3	NA	TRBV20-1	CSARETDTQYF	TGCAGTGCTAGGGAGACAGATACGCAGTATTTT
TRBD2	TRBJ2-1	NA	TRBV4-1	CASARLARFNEQFF	TGCGCCAGCGCGAGACTAGCGAGATTCAATGAGCAGTTCTTC
TRBD1	TRBJ1-2	once	TRBV7-9	CASSSAGTGFHGYTF	TGTGCCAGCAGCTCCGCCGGGACAGGGTTTCATGGCTACACCTTC
NA	TRBJ2-2	NA	TRBV4-3	CASSQESGMNTGELFF	TGCGCCAGCAGCCAAGAATCAGGGATGAACACCGGGGAGCTGTTTTTT
NA	TRBJ1-4	NA	TRBV28	CASSLWDRWFF	TGTGCCAGCAGTTTATGGGATAGGTGGTTTTTT
TRBD2	TRBJ2-7	NA	TRBV29-1	CSVYTSGSYEQYF	TGCAGCGTCTACACTAGCGGCTCCTACGAGCAGTACTTC
NA	TRBJ2-7	NA	TRBV27	CASSNPRSSYEQYF	TGTGCCAGCAGCAACCCTAGGAGTTCGTACGAGCAGTACTTC
TRBD2	TRBJ2-3	NA	TRBV19	CASSIVLWAGGPSTDTQYF	TGTGCCAGTAGTATCGTCTTGTGGGCGGGAGGGCCTTCCACAGATACGCAGTATTTT
TRBD1	TRBJ1-1	NA	TRBV6-1	CASRGQGRTEAFF	TGTGCCAGCAGAGGACAGGGTCGGACTGAAGCTTTCTTT
NA	TRBJ2-7	NA	TRBV6-1	CASSERLAYEQYF	TGTGCCAGCAGTGAGAGACTAGCCTACGAGCAGTACTTC
NA	TRBJ2-3	NA	TRBV28	CASSSLRQAGTDTQYF	TGTGCCAGCAGTTCACTCCGACAGGCGGGCACAGATACGCAGTATTTT
NA	TRBJ2-5	NA	TRBV7-2	CASSLGGGWETQYF	TGTGCCAGCAGCTTAGGGGGCGGGTGGGAGACCCAGTACTTC
NA	TRBJ1-1	NA	TRBV5-4	CASSLAWANTEAFF	TGTGCCAGCAGCTTGGCCTGGGCCAACACTGAAGCTTTCTTT
TRBD2	TRBJ2-1	NA	TRBV9	CASSVGLAGSSYNEQFF	TGTGCCAGCAGCGTAGGACTAGCGGGGAGCTCCTACAATGAGCAGTTCTTC
NA	TRBJ1-1	NA	TRBV4-1	CASSQLGPGGAEAFF	TGCGCCAGCAGCCAACTCGGGCCTGGGGGGGCTGAAGCTTTCTTT
NA	TRBJ1-1	NA	TRBV5-1	CASSLAPTGQNTEAFF	TGCGCCAGCAGCTTGGCCCCTACCGGACAGAACACTGAAGCTTTCTTT
NA	TRBJ2-1	NA	TRBV4-2	CASSPKEGESGNEQFF	TGTGCCAGCAGCCCCAAGGAGGGGGAGTCTGGCAATGAGCAGTTCTTC
NA	TRBJ1-2	NA	TRBV7-9	CASSLTVTYTF	TGTGCCAGCAGCTTAACAGTTACCTACACCTTC
NA	TRBJ1-2	once	TRBV6-5	CASRLTGLSNYGYTF	TGTGCCAGCAGATTAACGGGTCTGTCGAACTATGGCTACACCTTC
NA	TRBJ1-3	NA	TRBV2	CASRFAGNTIYF	TGTGCCAGCAGGTTTGCTGGAAACACCATATATTTT
TRBD2	TRBJ2-3	NA	TRBV2	CATSGTSPDTQYF	TGTGCCACCTCCGGGACTAGCCCAGATACGCAGTATTTT
NA	TRBJ2-7	NA	TRBV6-5	CASRPGLGDYEQYF	TGTGCCAGCAGGCCGGGACTGGGGGACTACGAGCAGTACTTC
NA	TRBJ1-2	NA	TRBV7-2	CASSLVLTGANYGYTF	TGTGCCAGCAGCTTAGTCTTGACAGGTGCCAACTATGGCTACACCTTC
NA	TRBJ2-3	once	TRBV5-1	CASSPQVGDTQYF	TGCGCCAGCAGCCCACAGGTGGGGGATACGCAGTATTTT
NA	TRBJ1-2	NA	TRBV7-9	CASSLGSWGTGYTF	TGTGCCAGCAGCTTAGGCTCCTGGGGGACTGGCTACACCTTC
NA	TRBJ2-7	NA	TRBV5-4	CASSLPSYEQYF	TGTGCCAGCAGCCTCCCCTCCTACGAGCAGTACTTC
NA	TRBJ2-4	NA	TRBV15	CATSRDRGSAKNIQYF	TGTGCCACCAGCAGAGATCGGGGGTCGGCCAAAAACATTCAGTACTTC
TRBD2	TRBJ2-1	NA	TRBV6-1	CASRPSGRAVEQFF	TGTGCCAGCCGCCCTAGCGGGAGGGCCGTTGAGCAGTTCTTC
NA	TRBJ2-3	NA	TRBV7-8	CASSLVSGTSYPSTDTQYF	TGTGCCAGCAGCTTAGTGAGCGGGACAAGTTATCCTAGCACAGATACGCAGTATTTT
NA	TRBJ1-6	NA	TRBV7-2	CASKAARDSPLHF	TGTGCCAGCAAGGCCGCCCGGGATTCACCCCTCCACTTT
NA	TRBJ1-4	NA	TRBV4-3	CASSQDGTRENEKLFF	TGCGCCAGCAGCCAAGACGGGACAAGGGAGAATGAAAAACTGTTTTTT
NA	TRBJ2-4	NA	TRBV6-5	CASSYGPELAKNIQYF	TGTGCCAGCAGTTACGGGCCGGAGCTAGCCAAAAACATTCAGTACTTC
NA	TRBJ1-2	NA	TRBV5-1	CASSLSQGNQNGYTF	TGCGCCAGCAGCTTGTCTCAGGGGAACCAAAATGGCTACACCTTC
TRBD1	TRBJ1-4	once	TRBV28	CASSTTGQNEKLFF	TGTGCCAGCAGTACGACAGGGCAAAATGAAAAACTGTTTTTT
NA	TRBJ2-7	NA	TRBV19	CASAGWQGYEQYF	TGTGCCAGTGCGGGTTGGCAGGGCTACGAGCAGTACTTC
TRBD2	TRBJ2-1	NA	TRBV27	CAAGGRVPNEQFF	TGTGCCGCGGGGGGGAGGGTCCCCAATGAGCAGTTCTTC
NA	TRBJ1-6	once	TRBV6-1	CASSEGTPHRPSPLHF	TGTGCCAGCAGTGAAGGAACCCCCCATCGTCCATCACCCCTCCACTTT
NA	TRBJ1-1	NA	TRBV6-6	CASSYSPGNTEAFF	TGTGCCAGCAGTTACTCGCCGGGAAACACTGAAGCTTTCTTT
NA	TRBJ1-4	NA	TRBV2	CASRGKTGQSEKLFF	TGTGCCAGCAGGGGGAAGACAGGTCAGAGTGAAAAACTGTTTTTT
NA	TRBJ1-1	NA	TRBV18	CASSPNNANTEAFF	TGTGCCAGCTCACCAAATAACGCGAACACTGAAGCTTTCTTT
NA	TRBJ1-3	NA	TRBV5-1	CASSLSGEVGNTIYF	TGCGCCAGCAGCTTGAGCGGGGAGGTCGGAAACACCATATATTTT
NA	TRBJ1-5	NA	TRBV4-2	CASSQGAGPNQPQHF	TGTGCCAGCAGCCAAGGCGCAGGTCCAAATCAGCCCCAGCATTTT
NA	TRBJ2-2	NA	TRBV28	CASSLSSGELFF	TGTGCCAGCAGTTTATCCAGCGGGGAGCTGTTTTTT
TRBD2	TRBJ2-3	NA	TRBV19	CASSISGGTDTQYF	TGTGCCAGTAGTATCTCCGGGGGGACAGATACGCAGTATTTT
TRBD2	TRBJ2-5	NA	TRBV28	CASRSPSGRARETQYF	TGTGCCAGCAGATCCCCAAGCGGGAGGGCTAGAGAGACCCAGTACTTC